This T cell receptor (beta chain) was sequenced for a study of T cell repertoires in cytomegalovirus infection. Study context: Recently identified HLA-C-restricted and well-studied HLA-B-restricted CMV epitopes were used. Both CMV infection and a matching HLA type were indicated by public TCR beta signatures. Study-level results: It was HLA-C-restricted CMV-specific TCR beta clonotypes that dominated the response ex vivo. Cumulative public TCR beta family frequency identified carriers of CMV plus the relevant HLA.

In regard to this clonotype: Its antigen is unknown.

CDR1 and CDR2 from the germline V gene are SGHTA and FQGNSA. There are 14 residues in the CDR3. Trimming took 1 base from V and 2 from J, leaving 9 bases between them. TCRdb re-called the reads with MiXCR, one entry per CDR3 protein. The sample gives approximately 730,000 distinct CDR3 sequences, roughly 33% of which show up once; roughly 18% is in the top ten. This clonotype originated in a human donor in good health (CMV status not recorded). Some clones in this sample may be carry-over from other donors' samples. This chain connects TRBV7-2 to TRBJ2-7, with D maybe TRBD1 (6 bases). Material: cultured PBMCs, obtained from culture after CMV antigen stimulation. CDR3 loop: CASSLGTATYEQYF. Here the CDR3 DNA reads TGTGCCAGCAGCTTAGGGACAGCTACCTACGAGCAGTACTTC.